This T cell receptor (beta chain) was found in a study of cytotoxic CD8 clonotypes in ibrutinib-treated CLL. Across the whole study: Overall, 24 responses were partial and 2 complete; following median about 69 months, around 15 patients stayed remitted and about twelve progressed. Findings and caveats of the study: The clonality rise at ibrutinib response reflected private clonotype expansion. Clonality increased at ibrutinib response, then returned toward baseline at progression.

On this clone: Its antigen is not identified.

Germline-derived CDR1 and CDR2 are SGDLS and YYNGEE. The CDR3 sequence is 14 residues long. Trimming took 4 bases from V and 4 from J; bases not matched to a gene: 5. Clones were sequenced by immunoSEQ multiplex PCR, and TCRdb holds only the in-frame ones, with some missing. The data contain around 310,000 clones, 80% of them singletons. The clonotype originates from a human donor with chronic lymphocytic leukemia. This specimen was PBMCs, taken before ibrutinib treatment. The chain recombines TRBV9 with TRBJ2-7; 10 nucleotides match TRBD2. CDR3 sequence (DNA): TGTGCCAGCAGCCCCCAGACTAGCGGGTACGAGCAGTACTTC. It translates to CASSPQTSGYEQYF.